This T cell receptor beta chain was found in a study of post-analysis software for immune sequencing data. Study in general: As for disease course, relapsing-remitting, secondary progressive and progressive-relapsing multiple sclerosis were all included.

Study-wide results and limits: Multiple sclerosis patients showed significantly lower normalized Chao1 diversity than controls did. There were several TRBV segments more frequent in patients than controls, and TRBV5-6, TRBV5-1 and TRBV20-1 were among them.

The CDR3 spans 17 residues. J gave up 2 bases and V 2 bases, and 12 bases lay outside the gene matches. This clonotype was counted a few times. As yet, its antigen is unknown. Unique molecular identifiers tagged the TCR beta cDNA libraries. Researchers reported around 510,000 cDNA molecules coming from 1 to 10 million T cells. MiXCR, applied by TCRdb to the PCR reads, yields one record per CDR3 protein. The table has about 460,000 distinct CDR3 sequences, around 40% seen once; the top ten hold 9.5% to 13%. Sequencing input: blood. The origin of this receptor is a girl aged 10-17 years with multiple sclerosis. The chain recombines TRBV12-3 or TRBV12-4 with TRBJ2-7; 7 bases agree with TRBD1. CDR3 region: CASSLLTTGTDPYEQYF. The CDR3 bases are TGTGCCAGCAGTTTACTAACCACCGGGACAGATCCCTACGAGCAGTACTTC.